This T cell receptor (beta chain) is from a study of T cell responses to AZD1222 COVID-19 vaccine. Germline V gene data show CDR1 as LGHNA and CDR2 as YNFKEQ. This CDR3 comprises 16 residues. The V end lost 0 bases, the J end lost 5 bases, and 11 bases lay between the germline ends. In its sample, this clone is medium-sized. Its specificity is not known. Sequencing was performed with immunoSEQ multiplex PCR; in TCRdb, only in-frame clones are kept and a portion is missing. This sample has 100,000 or so clones, with 82% found just once. Findings and caveats of the study: Only after the peak T cell response were repertoires sampled. Donors were largely white British and mainly female; clonal diversity was possibly underestimated. Two doses of AZD1222 preceded a rise in Spike-specific TCR breadth and depth.

The TCR sequence derives from an adult in good health. The sequenced sample was peripheral blood, obtained on day 0 of AZD1222 vaccination. The rearrangement joins TRBV4-2 to TRBJ1-6, with D hard to call. CDR3 sequence reads: CASSQDPILDNSPLHF. Written as DNA, the CDR3 is TGTGCCAGCAGCCAAGATCCGATTTTGGATAATTCACCCCTCCACTTT.